This note documents a single TCR beta chain sequence. Its recognized antigen is unknown. No much larger clonotype is one base removed from it; base qualities were not supplied. The entry originates in a study of T cells in localized non-small cell lung cancer (dated by TCRdb to between 2020 and 2021). The study in broad terms: Comparing tumors with uninvolved tumor-adjacent lungs, the study looked at the T cell repertoires of hundreds of patients with early-stage NSCLC. Of the NSCLC patients, 129 were male and 107 were female, and the mean age was roughly 61 years. The cohort was made up of under 250 treatment-naive NSCLC patients whose localized lung tumors had been resected.

The immunoSEQ Assay was used to sequence TCR beta CDR3 regions from DNA. The authors' pipeline ran thus. T cell density was computed as TCR beta template counts normalized to usable DNA estimated by amplifying housekeeping genes. The preseqR package was used to estimate richness by extrapolating to 400,000 templates for PBMC samples and to 120,000 templates for tissue samples. Clonality was defined by subtracting Pielou's evenness from one. To identify tissue-enriched TCRs, differential abundance testing was run on productive amino-acid clonotypes with a minimum total count of 5 and an alpha of 0.1. The Jaccard Index and the Morisita Overlap Index were used to quantify repertoire overlap between compartments. GLIPH clustered TCR beta CDR3s with public tetramer-defined viral CDR3s; viral motifs required at least three viral sequences plus V-gene enrichment. TCRdb stores this immuneACCESS table with in-frame sequences only. Part of the clones is absent; in the studies checked, under half of the shortfall reflects unresolved V genes, and no reason is known for the rest. V and J calls and clone size are as listed in that table; D and trimming were resolved from the DNA. This sample is represented by tens of thousands of clones; around 93% of them were singletons. Roughly 1.9% of the sample is taken by the ten largest.

What the authors observed across the whole study: Of the top 100 tumor clones, a median of roughly 60 were detected in paired uninvolved adjacent lung; under 35 were also among that lung's top 100. Higher T cell density in blood was associated with longer overall survival, whereas higher clonality in adjacent lung was associated with shorter survival. Because the study design was exploratory, TCR variables were selected using unadjusted p-values without false-discovery rate correction. Uninvolved tumor-adjacent lung showed the highest T cell clonality, higher than tumor, which suggests more focused antigenic responses in the uninvolved tumor-adjacent lung. Multi-region tumor sequencing was not performed, so intratumor heterogeneity could not be excluded.

V and J are truncated by 2 bases and 6 bases respectively, leaving an intervening sequence of 9 bases. The CDR3 runs 13 residues from the cysteine to the phenylalanine. The DNA shown is the 39-base CDR3, in frame from base 1. Taken from the germline V gene (reference sequence), the CDR1 and CDR2 loops are LNHDA and SQIVND. At diagnosis, tumor, uninvolved tumor-adjacent lung and peripheral blood were collected and then preserved as a mix of FFPE and fresh-frozen material. For TCR repertoire profiling, the blood samples were analyzed as peripheral blood mononuclear cells. The input for sequencing was peripheral blood, taken before any cancer treatment. The sequence was collected from a female donor of 60 years or more with stage I lung adenocarcinoma. The chain couples TRBV19 to TRBJ2-3, with no confident D gene call. The nucleotide sequence is TGTGCCAGTAGTATAAAGGCCTGGGATACGCAGTATTTT. It encodes CASSIKAWDTQYF. With the rest looked up from the reference TRBV19 and TRBJ2-3 genes rather than sequenced, the full variable domain is DGGITQSPKYLFRKEGQNVTLSCEQNLNHDAMYWYRQDPGQGLRLIYYSQIVNDFQKGDIAEGYSVSREKKESFPLTVTSAQKNPTAFYLCASSIKAWDTQYFGPGTRLTVL.